This passage covers 10 T cell receptor beta chains from one sample sequenced in a study of T cells after yellow fever vaccination. One entry per CDR3 protein results from TCRdb running MiXCR on the 5' RACE reads. The table records hundreds of thousands of distinct CDR3 sequences, 18% of them present only once. Sample: PBMCs, taken before the yellow fever booster vaccination. The receptors come from a man younger than 35 who received the YFV17D yellow fever vaccine.

The chain employs TRBV4-3 and TRBJ2-3; TRBD2 agrees at 10 bases. J gave up 9 bases and V 0 bases, and 9 bases lay outside the gene matches. The germline gives CDR1 LGHNA, CDR2 YSLEER. This CDR3 has 16 amino acids. The CDR3 DNA reads as TGCGCCAGCAGCCAAGATGGGGCTAGCGGGGGAGAGACGCAGTATTTT. Protein: CASSQDGASGGETQYF.

This clonotype has at least ten counts. The V gene is TRBV2, the J gene TRBJ2-5; D remains unclear. The CDR3 totals 11 residues. V was cut by 4 bases and J by 2 bases, with 2 bases left in between. CDR1 SNHLY and CDR2 FYNNEI come from the germline V gene. CDR3 sequence: CASSGQETQYF. As DNA, the CDR3 is TGTGCCAGCAGTGGTCAAGAGACCCAGTACTTC.

This clonotype was counted at least ten times. The J gene is TRBJ1-2, the V gene TRBV7-9; D gene uncertain. Trimming took off 1 base at V and 4 bases at J, with 4 bases between the two ends. CDR3 length equals 12 residues. Germline assignment: CDR1 SEHNR and CDR2 FQNEAQ (reference sequence). CDR3 protein: CASSLVGYGYTF. The CDR3 DNA is TGTGCCAGCAGCTTAGTGGGCTATGGCTACACCTTC.

This clonotype has just a few counts. The genes are TRBV20-1 and TRBJ2-7; 10 positions agree with TRBD1. Per germline, CDR1 DFQATT and CDR2 SNEGSKA (reference sequence). This CDR3 contains 16 residues. With V trimmed by 0 bases and J by 4 bases, 9 bases remained unmatched. The CDR3 here is CSARDLGQGILYEQYF. The CDR3 bases are TGCAGTGCTAGAGATTTGGGACAGGGGATTTTATACGAGCAGTACTTC.

This clonotype was counted only a few times. V usage is TRBV7-2 and J usage is TRBJ2-4, with D possibly being TRBD1 or TRBD2 (6 bases each). The CDR3 loop spans 15 amino acids. CDR1 is SGHTA and CDR2 is FQGNSA in the germline V gene. Trimming took off 0 bases at V and 3 bases at J, with 9 bases between the two ends. The CDR3 loop reads CASSLAGGGKNIQYF. In DNA, the CDR3 is TGTGCCAGCAGCTTAGCGGGGGGCGGCAAAAACATTCAGTACTTC.

The CDR3 coding sequence is TGTGCCAGCAGTTACTCGGACGAGACAGGGGAGCGGGAGCAGTTCTTC. Translating gives CASSYSDETGEREQFF. The chain uses TRBV6-6 and TRBJ2-1; 8 positions match TRBD1. V dropped 0 bases and J dropped 10; count of bases not matched to a gene: 11. Germline-derived CDR1 and CDR2 are MNHNY and SVGAGI (reference sequence). The CDR3 loop spans 16 amino acids.

This clonotype was seen just once. The chain employs TRBV27 and TRBJ1-5; D may be TRBD1 (5 bases). The V end lost 5 bases, the J end lost 9 bases, and 11 bases lay between the germline ends. This CDR3 is 12 amino acids long. Germline CDR1 reads MNHEY; CDR2 reads SMNVEV (reference sequence). In DNA form, the CDR3 reads TGTGCCAGCAGTATGGGGCAGGGGCCCCAGCATTTT. As protein: CASSMGQGPQHF.

V usage is TRBV7-3 and J usage is TRBJ1-1; D is unclear. The CDR3 consists of 16 residues. Germline V lookup: CDR1 SGHTA, CDR2 FQGTGA. V was shortened by 5 bases and J by 4 bases, with 20 bases between the two germline ends. CDR3 DNA: TGTGCCAGCAGCCCCTCCAGGCGGGCACTGGGCACTGAAGCTTTCTTT. Translation gives CASSPSRRALGTEAFF.

This clonotype has more than one count but fewer than ten. V and J are TRBV9 and TRBJ2-5, with a tentative D call TRBD2 (5 bases). V lost 2 bases and J 5 bases, leaving 16 bases between the germline ends. Germline lookup yields CDR1 SGDLS and CDR2 YYNGEE. The CDR3 spans 15 residues. The CDR3 sequence is CASSVMSSSGETQYF. DNA for the CDR3: TGTGCCAGCAGCGTGATGAGTTCTTCGGGGGAGACCCAGTACTTC.

The V and J genes are TRBV9 and TRBJ1-1, with D maybe TRBD1 (5 bases). V lost 0 bases and J lost 6, with 12 bases in between. CDR1 is SGDLS and CDR2 is YYNGEE in the germline V gene. The CDR3 is 14 amino acids. As DNA, the CDR3 is TGTGCCAGCAGCGTAGCTGGGAGGGACTCTGAAGCTTTCTTT. Protein: CASSVAGRDSEAFF.